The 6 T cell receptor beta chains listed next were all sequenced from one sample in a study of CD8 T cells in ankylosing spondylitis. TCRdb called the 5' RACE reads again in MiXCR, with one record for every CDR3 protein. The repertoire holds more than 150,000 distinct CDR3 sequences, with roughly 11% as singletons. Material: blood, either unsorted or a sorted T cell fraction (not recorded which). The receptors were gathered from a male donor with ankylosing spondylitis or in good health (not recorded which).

Here the CDR3 reads CATSTSGRRNEQFF. The CDR3 nucleotides are TGTGCCACCTCGACTAGCGGGAGGAGAAATGAGCAGTTCTTC. The chain links TRBV6-1 to TRBJ2-1, with 13 bases matching TRBD2. This CDR3 is 14 amino acids long. Losses at the gene ends were 10 bases for V and 7 bases for J; bases not matched to a gene: 7. Germline-derived CDR1 and CDR2 are MNHNS and SASEGT.

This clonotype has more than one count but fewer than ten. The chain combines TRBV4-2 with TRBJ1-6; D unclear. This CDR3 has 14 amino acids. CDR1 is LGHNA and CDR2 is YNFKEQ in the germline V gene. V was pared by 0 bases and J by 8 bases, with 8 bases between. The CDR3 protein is CASSQDSVDSPLHF. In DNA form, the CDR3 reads TGTGCCAGCAGCCAAGATTCGGTTGATTCACCCCTCCACTTT.

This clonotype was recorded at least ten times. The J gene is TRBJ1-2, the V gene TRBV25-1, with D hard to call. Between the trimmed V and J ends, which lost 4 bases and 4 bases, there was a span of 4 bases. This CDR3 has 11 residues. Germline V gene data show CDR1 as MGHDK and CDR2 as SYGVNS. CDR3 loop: CASSAGYGYTF. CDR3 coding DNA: TGTGCCAGCAGTGCGGGCTATGGCTACACCTTC.

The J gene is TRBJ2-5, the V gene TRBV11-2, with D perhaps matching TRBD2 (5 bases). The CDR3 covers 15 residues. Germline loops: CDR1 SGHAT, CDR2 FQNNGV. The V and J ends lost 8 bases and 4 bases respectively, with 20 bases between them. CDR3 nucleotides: TGTGCCAGCTCTCCGGCCCGGGCCCGGGGAGAGACCCAGTACTTC. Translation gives CASSPARARGETQYF. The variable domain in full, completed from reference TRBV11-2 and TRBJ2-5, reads EAGVAQSPRYKIIEKRQSVAFWCNPISGHATLYWYQQILGQGPKLLIQFQNNGVVDDSQLPKDRFSAERLKGVDSTLKIQPAKLEDSAVYLCASSPARARGETQYFGPGTRLLVL.

The CDR3 reads CASSFSGGYNEQFF. CDR3 bases: TGTGCCAGCAGTTTTAGCGGGGGGTACAATGAGCAGTTCTTC. The rearrangement joins TRBV28 to TRBJ2-1, with 10 bases identical to TRBD2. The CDR3 totals 14 residues. CDR1 is MDHEN and CDR2 is SYDVKM in the germline V gene. The V gene end was trimmed by 3 bases and the J gene end by 4 bases; junction bases not matched to a gene: 0.

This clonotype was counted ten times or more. The CDR3 reads CASSLRTGGHQETQYF. The CDR3 coding sequence is TGCGCCAGCAGCCTGAGGACAGGGGGCCACCAAGAGACCCAGTACTTC. The chain recombines TRBV5-1 with TRBJ2-5; TRBD1 aligns across 11 bases. The J segment lost 0 bases and the V segment lost 4 bases, leaving 5 bases of the junction unmatched. CDR3 length equals 16 residues. The V gene's germline CDR1 is SGHRS and CDR2 YFSETQ.